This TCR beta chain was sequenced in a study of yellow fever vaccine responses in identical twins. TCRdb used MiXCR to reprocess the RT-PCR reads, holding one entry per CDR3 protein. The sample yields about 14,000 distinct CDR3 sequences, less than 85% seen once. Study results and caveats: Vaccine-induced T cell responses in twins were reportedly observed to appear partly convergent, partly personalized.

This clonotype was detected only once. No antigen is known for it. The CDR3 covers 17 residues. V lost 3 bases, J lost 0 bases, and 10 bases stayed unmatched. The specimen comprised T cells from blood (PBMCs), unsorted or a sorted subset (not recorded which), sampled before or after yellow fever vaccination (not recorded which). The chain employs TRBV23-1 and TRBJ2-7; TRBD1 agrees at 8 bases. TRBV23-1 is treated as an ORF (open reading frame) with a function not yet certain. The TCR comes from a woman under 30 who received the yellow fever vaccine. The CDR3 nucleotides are TGCGCCAGCAGTCACGTAGGGACAGGCCTGAGCTCCTACGAGCAGTACTTC. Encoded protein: CASSHVGTGLSSYEQYF.